Listed here are 32 T cell receptor beta chains from one sample, sequenced in a study of shared clonotypes between healthy human individuals. The protocol was immunoSEQ multiplex PCR, while the TCRdb copy is restricted to in-frame clones and leaves out a portion. The sample has fewer than 3 million clones; 85% to 95% are singletons. Sequenced input: naive CD4+ T cells from PBMCs. This sample's subset: CD45RA+ positively selected. Receptors originate from a young man in good health. Some clones in this sample may be carry-over from other donors' samples.

V usage is TRBV14 and J usage is TRBJ2-2; D not certain. Deletions cut 4 bases from V and 4 bases from J, with 16 bases between. Germline CDR1 and CDR2: SGHDN and FVKESK. The CDR3 extends over 16 amino acids. The DNA of the CDR3 is TGTGCCAGCAGCCTGATAAAGGGCGCCGGCACCGGGGAGCTGTTTTTT. This gives the protein CASSLIKGAGTGELFF. Filled out from reference TRBV14 and TRBJ2-2, the complete variable domain reads EAGVTQFPSHSVIEKGQTVTLRCDPISGHDNLYWYRRVMGKEIKFLLHFVKESKQDESGMPNNRFLAERTGGTYSTLKVQPAELEDSGVYFCASSLIKGAGTGELFFGEGSRLTVL.

Notes on this clone: In the same sample, other DNA sequences code for this CDR3. V usage is TRBV7-9 and J usage is TRBJ2-2, with 9 nucleotides matching TRBD2. The CDR3 loop spans 15 amino acids. CDR1 and CDR2 from the germline V gene are SEHNR and FQNEAQ (reference sequence). Germline trimming cut 4 bases from V and 0 bases from J; bases unmatched to any gene: 0. For the CDR3, the DNA is TGTGCCAGCAGCTCTAGCGGGACGAACACCGGGGAGCTGTTTTTT. It is translated as CASSSSGTNTGELFF.

The rearrangement uses TRBV7-2 and TRBJ1-2; perhaps TRBD1 as D (5 bases). Germline CDR1 is SGHTA and CDR2 is FQGNSA. With 6 bases removed from V and 0 bases from J, the gap between germline ends came to 14 bases. The CDR3 runs to 15 residues. The CDR3 here is CASSTGDATNYGYTF. The DNA for the CDR3 is TGTGCCAGCAGTACAGGAGACGCAACTAACTATGGCTACACCTTC.

CDR3 protein: CASSPGQWADTQYF. CDR3 coding DNA: TGTGCCAGCAGCCCCGGACAATGGGCAGATACGCAGTATTTT. The rearrangement uses TRBV7-7 and TRBJ2-3; D might be TRBD1 (5 bases). The V gene's germline CDR1 is SSHAT and CDR2 FNYEAQ (reference sequence). Between the trimmed V and J ends, which lost 5 bases and 4 bases, there was a span of 13 bases. The CDR3 has 14 amino acids.

The CDR3 reads CASSAGANYGYTF. The CDR3 DNA reads as TGCGCCAGCAGTGCCGGGGCTAACTATGGCTACACCTTC. The rearrangement links TRBV5-1 to TRBJ1-2; the D is unclear. Looked up from germline, CDR1 is SGHRS and CDR2 is YFSETQ. With 5 bases removed from V and 0 bases from J, the gap between germline ends came to 8 bases. The CDR3 runs 13 residues.

The genes are TRBV27 and TRBJ2-6; D ambiguous. Germline V lookup: CDR1 MNHEY, CDR2 SMNVEV (reference sequence). The V gene lost 5 bases and the J gene lost 1 base, with 18 bases spanning the gap. The CDR3 is 18 amino acids. DNA of the CDR3: TGTGCCAGCAGTCTACGCACCCTTGGGGATTCTGGGGCCAACGTCCTGACTTTC. It codes for CASSLRTLGDSGANVLTF.

The J gene is TRBJ2-7, the V gene TRBV18; 12 bases are a match to TRBD2. Looked up from germline, CDR1 is KGHSH and CDR2 is LQKENI. The V segment lost 5 bases and the J segment 2 bases; nucleotides outside the gene matches: 4. The CDR3 sequence is 15 residues long. The DNA for the CDR3 is TGTGCCAGCTCAAAAACTAGCGGGAGGACCTACGAGCAGTACTTC. This gives the protein CASSKTSGRTYEQYF.

The V and J genes are TRBV28 and TRBJ2-2; 7 nucleotides line up with TRBD1. The CDR3 consists of 14 residues. The junction had 6 bases not matched to a gene; V was cut back by 10 bases and J by 1 base. Germline V CDR1 and CDR2: MDHEN, SYDVKM. The CDR3 sequence is CATLDRENTGELFF. As DNA, the CDR3 is TGTGCCACCCTCGACAGGGAGAACACCGGGGAGCTGTTTTTT. Full variable domain (missing parts from reference TRBV28 and TRBJ2-2): DVKVTQSSRYLVKRTGEKVFLECVQDMDHENMFWYRQDPGLGLRLIYFSYDVKMKEKGDIPEGYSVSREKKERFSLILESASTNQTSMYLCATLDRENTGELFFGEGSRLTVL.

The chain has TRBV6-5 and TRBJ2-7; D is ambiguous. CDR3 size: 13 residues. CDR1 and CDR2 from the germline V gene are MNHEY and SVGAGI. V was pared by 2 bases and J by 3 bases, with 8 bases between. CDR3 protein: CASSYRQDYEQYF. The CDR3 DNA reads as TGTGCCAGCAGTTACCGGCAAGACTACGAGCAGTACTTC.

This chain joins TRBV30 and TRBJ2-5; D is perhaps TRBD2 (6 bases). Gene TRBJ2-7 matches the end of the DNA better, so the J call may be wrong. Looked up from germline, CDR1 is GTSNPN and CDR2 is SVGIG (reference sequence). The length of the CDR3 is 15 residues. The CDR3 here is CAWNSALRGIYEQYF. The CDR3 DNA sequence: TGTGCCTGGAACAGTGCCCTCCGCGGGATCTACGAGCAGTACTTC.

J is TRBJ2-3 and V is TRBV10-2; D not resolved. The CDR3 consists of 12 residues. Per germline, CDR1 WSHSY and CDR2 SAAADI. The ends were cut back, 3 bases at V and 2 bases at J, with 3 bases in the middle. The CDR3 DNA reads as TGCGCCAGCAGTGACACCACAGATACGCAGTATTTT. This translates into CASSDTTDTQYF.

As concerns this clone: The sample carries other DNA sequences with the same CDR3. The chain carries TRBV7-2 and TRBJ1-1, with D perhaps matching TRBD1 (5 bases). Germline CDR1 reads SGHTA; CDR2 reads FQGNSA. The CDR3 is made up of 14 amino acids. V was shortened by 2 bases and J by 3 bases, with 10 bases between the two germline ends. CDR3 DNA: TGTGCCAGCAGCTTACAAGGGGCAGACACTGAAGCTTTCTTT. This translates into CASSLQGADTEAFF.

V is TRBV5-4 and J is TRBJ2-1; TRBD2 matches at 9 bases. J was trimmed by 2 bases and V by 3 bases; bases with no gene match: 6. Germline CDR1 SGHNT, CDR2 YYREEE (reference sequence). This CDR3 spans 16 amino acids. CDR3 sequence (DNA): TGTGCCAGCAGCTCGATAGCGGGAGCTACCTACAATGAGCAGTTCTTC. Protein: CASSSIAGATYNEQFF. The full variable domain, with the rest looked up from reference TRBV5-4 and TRBJ2-1, is ETGVTQSPTHLIKTRGQQVTLRCSSQSGHNTVSWYQQALGQGPQFIFQYYREEENGRGNFPPRFSGLQFPNYSSELNVNALELDDSALYLCASSSIAGATYNEQFFGPGTRLTVL.

The chain links TRBV2 to TRBJ2-1, with 9 bases identical to TRBD1. CDR1 SNHLY and CDR2 FYNNEI come from the germline V gene. V gave up 5 bases and J gave up 6 bases; unmatched junction bases: 5. This CDR3 is 14 amino acids long. CDR3 residues: CASSPDRGINEQFF. Here the CDR3 DNA reads TGTGCCAGCAGTCCTGACAGGGGGATCAATGAGCAGTTCTTC.

This chain uses TRBV19 with TRBJ1-2, with 9 bases fitting TRBD1. The germline V gene has CDR1 LNHDA and CDR2 SQIVND (reference sequence). Trimming took 5 bases from V and 8 from J; bases not matched to a gene: 12. The length of the CDR3 is 15 residues. The CDR3 DNA reads TGTGCCAGTAGTCAAGCCGGGACAGGGCTTATAGGCTACACCTTC. It codes for CASSQAGTGLIGYTF.

V and J are TRBV5-1 and TRBJ2-2; 8 nucleotides match TRBD1. CDR3 size: 14 residues. Germline lookup yields CDR1 SGHRS and CDR2 YFSETQ. The J segment lost 4 bases and the V segment lost 6 bases, leaving 5 bases of the junction unmatched. The chain's CDR3 is CASTRDRGTGELFF. The CDR3 DNA follows: TGCGCCAGCACACGCGACAGGGGCACCGGGGAGCTGTTTTTT.

Turning to this clone: The identical CDR3 is also encoded by other nucleotide sequences in the sample. The V call is TRBV14, the J call TRBJ1-4; no definite D call. Trimming removed 0 bases at V and 8 bases at J, with 7 bases between. In germline, CDR1 is SGHDN, CDR2 FVKESK. The CDR3 has 13 residues. The CDR3 bases are TGTGCCAGCAGCCAAGATCTGCGGGAAAAACTGTTTTTT. Amino acid sequence: CASSQDLREKLFF.

CDR3 DNA: TGCGCCAGCAGCTTTGTTCCGGGGGAAGAGACCCAGTACTTC. Protein sequence: CASSFVPGEETQYF. This chain uses TRBV5-1 with TRBJ2-5; a possible D gene is TRBD2 (6 bases). The germline V gene has CDR1 SGHRS and CDR2 YFSETQ. With 2 bases removed from V and 3 bases from J, the gap between germline ends came to 11 bases. The CDR3 covers 14 residues.

Notes on this clone: Other DNA sequences in this specimen translate into the identical CDR3. This chain uses TRBV28 with TRBJ2-1; TRBD2 agrees at 7 bases. V shed 4 bases and J 0 bases; nucleotides not matched to a gene: 6. CDR1 is MDHEN, CDR2 SYDVKM, per germline. The CDR3 contains 16 residues. CDR3 nucleotides: TGTGCCAGCAGTTCCCGGCTAGCGGCCTCCTACAATGAGCAGTTCTTC. This gives the protein CASSSRLAASYNEQFF.

The V gene is TRBV18, the J gene TRBJ1-1; possible D gene TRBD1, 5 bases. The germline gives CDR1 KGHSH, CDR2 LQKENI. Trimming stripped 4 bases from V and 3 bases from J, with 12 bases between. CDR3 length: 14 amino acids. CDR3 sequence (DNA): TGTGCCAGCTCACTACCTCGGGACTACACTGAAGCTTTCTTT. Translating gives CASSLPRDYTEAFF.

The chain joins TRBV29-1 to TRBJ1-1; 7 positions agree with TRBD1. The V gene's germline CDR1 is SQVTM and CDR2 ANQGSEA. This CDR3 comprises 15 residues. The trim removed 8 bases at V and 0 bases at J, leaving 12 bases unmatched. CDR3 protein: CSSRGPGQMNTEAFF. Here the CDR3 DNA reads TGCAGCTCGAGAGGCCCGGGACAGATGAACACTGAAGCTTTCTTT.

The rearrangement joins TRBV7-2 to TRBJ2-7; 7 bases align to TRBD2. The J segment lost 0 bases and the V segment lost 5 bases, leaving 7 bases of the junction unmatched. The CDR3 runs 15 residues. Germline V gene sequence: CDR1 SGHTA, CDR2 FQGNSA. The DNA for the CDR3 is TGTGCCAGCAGCCAAGCGGGGTCGAACTCCTACGAGCAGTACTTC. It yields the protein CASSQAGSNSYEQYF. Full variable domain (missing parts from reference TRBV7-2 and TRBJ2-7): GAGVSQSPSNKVTEKGKDVELRCDPISGHTALYWYRQSLGQGLEFLIYFQGNSAPDKSGLPSDRFSAERTGGSVSTLTIQRTQQEDSAVYLCASSQAGSNSYEQYFGPGTRLTVT.

The chain uses TRBV5-1 and TRBJ1-1; the match to TRBD1 covers 9 bases. The V segment lost 3 bases and the J segment 3 bases; nucleotides outside the gene matches: 9. CDR1 and CDR2 from the germline V gene are SGHRS and YFSETQ. The CDR3 has 16 residues. The CDR3 nucleotides are TGCGCCAGCAGCTCAAAACGGACAGGGGATTACACTGAAGCTTTCTTT. It codes for CASSSKRTGDYTEAFF.

This chain uses TRBV7-8 with TRBJ2-2; D is uncertain. The V end lost 3 bases, the J end lost 5 bases, and 19 bases lay between the germline ends. This CDR3 is built from 17 residues. CDR1 and CDR2 from the germline V gene are SGHVS and FQNEAQ. The CDR3 protein is CASSFLSRTQGTGELFF. CDR3 nucleotide sequence: TGTGCCAGCAGCTTCCTCTCCCGAACGCAAGGAACCGGGGAGCTGTTTTTT.

The chain joins TRBV4-2 to TRBJ2-7; D is perhaps TRBD1 (6 bases). Germline assignment: CDR1 LGHNA and CDR2 YNFKEQ. This CDR3 has 16 residues. Trimming stripped 0 bases from V and 4 bases from J, with 16 bases between. The CDR3 nucleotides are TGTGCCAGCAGCCAAGAGGGAAGGACAGATTCGTACGAGCAGTACTTC. Translation gives CASSQEGRTDSYEQYF.

The chain recombines TRBV5-4 with TRBJ2-7; 9 bases align to TRBD1. Trimming took 0 bases from V and 6 from J; bases not matched to a gene: 7. CDR3 length: 15 residues. Germline CDR1 is SGHNT and CDR2 is YYREEE (reference sequence). The DNA of the CDR3 is TGTGCCAGCAGCTTGGGTCGGGACAGGGTATTCGAGCAGTACTTC. Translating gives CASSLGRDRVFEQYF.

V gene TRBV5-1 combines with J gene TRBJ2-7; D remains ambiguous. Germline V gene sequence: CDR1 SGHRS, CDR2 YFSETQ. Trimming pared 4 bases from V and 0 bases from J, leaving 11 bases between. The CDR3 extends over 14 amino acids. The CDR3, as DNA: TGCGCCAGCAGCCGTTTTGGAAGCTCCTACGAGCAGTACTTC. Its protein product is CASSRFGSSYEQYF.

J is TRBJ2-7 and V is TRBV18; D call uncertain. The CDR3 contains 14 residues. V lost 2 bases and J lost 2, with 10 bases in between. Looked up from germline, CDR1 is KGHSH and CDR2 is LQKENI. This CDR3 is CASSPSAETYEQYF. The CDR3 DNA reads as TGTGCCAGCTCACCATCGGCCGAGACCTACGAGCAGTACTTC.

The chain combines TRBV7-7 with TRBJ2-7; tentatively, D is TRBD1 or TRBD2 (5 bases each). Trimming stripped 0 bases from V and 4 bases from J, with 13 bases between. This CDR3 has 15 residues. Germline-derived CDR1 and CDR2 are SSHAT and FNYEAQ (reference sequence). The CDR3 sequence: CASSLAPGSSYEQYF. The DNA for the CDR3 is TGTGCCAGCAGCTTAGCGCCAGGGAGTTCTTACGAGCAGTACTTC.

The V call is TRBV6-5, the J call TRBJ2-2; D call uncertain. The CDR3 has 14 residues. V gave up 5 bases and J gave up 7 bases, with 14 bases separating them. Germline CDR1 MNHEY, CDR2 SVGAGI. CDR3 bases: TGTGCCAGCAGTCGGTCTAGGAGTAGCGGGGAGCTGTTTTTT. Its protein product is CASSRSRSSGELFF.

The gene calls are TRBV5-1 and TRBJ1-2, with a weak D call TRBD1 (5 bases). The V end lost 0 bases, the J end lost 3 bases, and 12 bases lay between the germline ends. The CDR3 covers 15 residues. Per germline, CDR1 SGHRS and CDR2 YFSETQ. The CDR3 reads CASSLDGGPYYGYTF. The DNA for the CDR3 is TGCGCCAGCAGCTTGGATGGGGGACCTTACTATGGCTACACCTTC.

The V call is TRBV30, the J call TRBJ1-1; D is ambiguous. CDR3 length: 12 amino acids. With 0 bases removed from V and 1 base from J, the gap between germline ends came to 3 bases. Germline CDR1 GTSNPN, CDR2 SVGIG (reference sequence). The CDR3 DNA is TGTGCCTGGAGTGTACCGAACACTGAAGCTTTCTTT. As protein: CAWSVPNTEAFF. Looking up the rest from reference TRBV30 and TRBJ1-1 gives the full variable domain: SQTIHQWPATLVQPVGSPLSLECTVEGTSNPNLYWYRQAAGRGLQLLFYSVGIGQISSEVPQNLSASRPQDRQFILSSKKLLLSDSGFYLCAWSVPNTEAFFGQGTRLTVV.